This TCR beta chain was sequenced during a study of OX40 agonist ivuxolimab in advanced cancers. Overall study results and limits: Certain nonresponding patients likewise had low normalized T-cell clonal expansion.

Remarks on this clone: Its antigen remains unidentified.

No patient had autoimmune disease or received systemic immunosuppression. TCRdb's copy holds only in-frame clones and misses some; the assay was immunoSEQ multiplex PCR. The profile shows 100,000 or so clones, around 82% of them singletons. Germline lookup yields CDR1 SGHRS and CDR2 YFSETQ. V was clipped by 5 bases and J by 0 bases, with 10 bases between them. The CDR3 sequence is 14 residues long. The input for sequencing was CD4+ or CD8+ T cells sorted from blood, taken in a trial of the OX40 agonist ivuxolimab. The rearrangement joins TRBV5-1 to TRBJ2-3, with a tentative D call TRBD2 (6 bases). The source of this sequence is an adult with an advanced solid tumor such as melanoma, head and neck, liver or kidney cancer. As DNA, the CDR3 is TGCGCCAGCAGAGCGGGTGAGAGCACAGATACGCAGTATTTT. It encodes CASRAGESTDTQYF. Looking up the rest from reference TRBV5-1 and TRBJ2-3 gives the full variable domain: KAGVTQTPRYLIKTRGQQVTLSCSPISGHRSVSWYQQTPGQGLQFLFEYFSETQRNKGNFPGRFSGRQFSNSRSEMNVSTLELGDSALYLCASRAGESTDTQYFGPGTRLTVL.